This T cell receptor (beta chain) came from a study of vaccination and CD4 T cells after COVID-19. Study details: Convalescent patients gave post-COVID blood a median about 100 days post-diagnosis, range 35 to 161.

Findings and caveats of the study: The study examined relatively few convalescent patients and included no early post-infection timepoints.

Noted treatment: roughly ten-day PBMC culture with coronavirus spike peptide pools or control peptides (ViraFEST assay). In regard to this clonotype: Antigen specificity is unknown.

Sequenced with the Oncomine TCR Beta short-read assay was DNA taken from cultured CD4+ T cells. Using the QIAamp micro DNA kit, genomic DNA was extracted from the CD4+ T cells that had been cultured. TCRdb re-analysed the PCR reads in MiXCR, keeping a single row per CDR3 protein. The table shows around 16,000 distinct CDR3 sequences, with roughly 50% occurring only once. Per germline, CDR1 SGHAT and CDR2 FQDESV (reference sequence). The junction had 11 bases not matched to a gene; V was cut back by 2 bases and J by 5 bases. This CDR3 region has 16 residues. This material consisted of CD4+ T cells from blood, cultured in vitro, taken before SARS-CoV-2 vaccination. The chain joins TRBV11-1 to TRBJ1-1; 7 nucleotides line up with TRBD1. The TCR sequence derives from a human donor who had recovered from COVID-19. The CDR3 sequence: CASSLFWRQGETEAFF. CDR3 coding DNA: TGTGCCAGCAGCTTATTCTGGAGGCAGGGGGAAACTGAAGCTTTCTTT.